These 14 T cell receptor beta chains were sequenced from one sample in a study of graft-versus-host responses after intestinal transplantation. Their antigen targets remain unknown. The assay was immunoSEQ multiplex PCR, and TCRdb's table has in-frame clones only and misses some. This sample has over 90,000 clones, with roughly 91% found just once. The sample consisted of unstimulated CD4+ T cells sorted from spleen or lymph node cells, taken before transplant. The receptors come from a human donor who was the organ donor for an intestinal transplant.

The V and J genes are TRBV5-4 and TRBJ2-7, with a possible D match to TRBD1 (5 bases). The V and J ends lost 1 base and 0 bases respectively, with 11 bases between them. Germline CDR1 is SGHNT and CDR2 is YYREEE (reference sequence). This CDR3 has 15 residues. CDR3: CASSLQGRSSYEQYF. As DNA, the CDR3 is TGTGCCAGCAGCTTGCAGGGCAGAAGCTCCTACGAGCAGTACTTC. The full variable domain, its missing parts supplied by reference TRBV5-4 and TRBJ2-7, is ETGVTQSPTHLIKTRGQQVTLRCSSQSGHNTVSWYQQALGQGPQFIFQYYREEENGRGNFPPRFSGLQFPNYSSELNVNALELDDSALYLCASSLQGRSSYEQYFGPGTRLTVT.

In this sample, this clone turned up once. The rearrangement joins TRBV5-4 to TRBJ2-3; a possible D gene is TRBD2 (5 bases). The CDR3 is 15 residues long. The germline gives CDR1 SGHNT, CDR2 YYREEE (reference sequence). V lost 0 bases and J lost 2, with 10 bases in between. The CDR3 is CASSLEGATTDTQYF. The CDR3 nucleotides read TGTGCCAGCAGCTTGGAGGGAGCGACCACAGATACGCAGTATTTT.

This sequence joins TRBV4-1 and TRBJ2-4; D may be TRBD1 (6 bases). CDR1 and CDR2 from the germline V gene are MGHRA and YSYEKL. The CDR3 extends over 17 amino acids. Trimming took 1 base from V and 1 from J, leaving 14 bases between them. The CDR3, as DNA: TGCGCCAGCAGCCAAGCCGCCAACAGGGTGGCCAAAAACATTCAGTACTTC. It yields the protein CASSQAANRVAKNIQYF.

The J gene is TRBJ1-2, the V gene TRBV28, with TRBD1 as a possible D gene (5 bases). The length of the CDR3 is 14 residues. Trimming pared 2 bases from V and 3 bases from J, leaving 10 bases between. Per germline, CDR1 MDHEN and CDR2 SYDVKM. CDR3 protein: CASSLTKGYYGYTF. The CDR3 nucleotides are TGTGCCAGCAGTTTAACGAAGGGGTACTATGGCTACACCTTC.

The chain combines TRBV4-1 with TRBJ2-3; TRBD2 aligns across 11 bases. The trim removed 4 bases at V and 2 bases at J, leaving 8 bases unmatched. This CDR3 is built from 17 residues. Germline V gives CDR1 MGHRA, CDR2 YSYEKL. The chain's CDR3 is CASSLTGLAAFTDTQYF. The CDR3 coding sequence is TGCGCCAGCAGCCTTACGGGACTAGCGGCCTTCACAGATACGCAGTATTTT.

The J gene is TRBJ2-7, the V gene TRBV2; tentative D call: TRBD2 (6 bases). Trimming left V 1 base short and J 4 bases short, with 8 bases between. The germline V gene has CDR1 SNHLY and CDR2 FYNNEI. The length of the CDR3 is 13 residues. CDR3 residues: CASSEVREYEQYF. CDR3 coding DNA: TGTGCCAGCAGTGAAGTGCGGGAATACGAGCAGTACTTC.

The V call is TRBV7-9, the J call TRBJ2-7, with D possibly matching TRBD2 (6 bases). The germline CDR1 and CDR2 sequences are SEHNR and FQNEAQ (reference sequence). The CDR3 has 13 amino acids. The ends were cut back, 5 bases at V and 2 bases at J, with 10 bases in the middle. This CDR3 reads CASSRGVTYEQYF. Written as DNA, the CDR3 is TGTGCCAGCAGCCGCGGGGTGACCTACGAGCAGTACTTC.

The chain is built from TRBV7-8 and TRBJ2-3; TRBD2 is a possible D gene (6 bases). The germline CDR1 and CDR2 sequences are SGHVS and FQNEAQ. This CDR3 comprises 14 residues. The ends were cut back, 2 bases at V and 7 bases at J, with 13 bases in the middle. The CDR3 protein is CASSLSSEVHTQYF. As DNA, the CDR3 is TGTGCCAGCAGCTTATCTAGCGAGGTCCATACGCAGTATTTT.

The CDR3 protein is CASREQGRGGYTF. Here the CDR3 DNA reads TGTGCCAGCAGGGAACAGGGGAGAGGTGGCTACACCTTC. This chain joins TRBV25-1 and TRBJ1-2, with 7 bases aligning to TRBD1. The CDR3 has 13 residues. Per germline, CDR1 MGHDK and CDR2 SYGVNS. The V segment lost 6 bases and the J segment 7 bases; nucleotides outside the gene matches: 8.

This chain connects TRBV10-3 to TRBJ1-2; 8 nucleotides align to TRBD1. The CDR3 spans 14 residues. Trimming cost V 7 bases and J 0 bases; bases outside gene matches: 4. Germline V gene sequence: CDR1 ENHRY, CDR2 SYGVKD. CDR3 amino acids: CAIKRQGTNYGYTF. CDR3 coding DNA: TGTGCCATCAAAAGACAGGGGACTAACTATGGCTACACCTTC.

The chain uses TRBV6-4 and TRBJ2-3; 8 bases agree with TRBD2. The trim removed 4 bases at V and 2 bases at J, leaving 5 bases unmatched. Germline V gives CDR1 MRHNA, CDR2 SNTAGT. The CDR3 runs 15 residues. CDR3 residues: CASSGTGLVTDTQYF. CDR3 nucleotides: TGTGCCAGCAGTGGGACGGGACTAGTCACAGATACGCAGTATTTT.

This chain links TRBV7-3 with TRBJ1-6, with 11 bases aligning to TRBD1. Germline V gene data show CDR1 as SGHTA and CDR2 as FQGTGA. There are 18 residues in the CDR3. Losses at the gene ends were 3 bases for V and 6 bases for J; bases not matched to a gene: 10. The CDR3 nucleotides read TGTGCCAGCAGCTTCATCGAGGGACAGGGGGAAGGTAATTCACCCCTCCACTTT. This translates into CASSFIEGQGEGNSPLHF.

V usage is TRBV5-1 and J usage is TRBJ2-5; D is perhaps TRBD2 (6 bases). CDR3 length: 11 residues. The V gene's germline CDR1 is SGHRS and CDR2 YFSETQ. The germline V and J ends were trimmed by 4 bases and 7 bases, with 8 bases remaining between them. The CDR3 spells CASSRGWTQYF. CDR3 nucleotides: TGCGCCAGCAGCCGGGGGTGGACCCAGTACTTC. The full variable domain, completed using reference TRBV5-1 and TRBJ2-5, is KAGVTQTPRYLIKTRGQQVTLSCSPISGHRSVSWYQQTPGQGLQFLFEYFSETQRNKGNFPGRFSGRQFSNSRSEMNVSTLELGDSALYLCASSRGWTQYFGPGTRLLVL.

This clone was recorded a few times. The rearrangement links TRBV7-9 to TRBJ1-6; D possibly corresponds to TRBD1 (5 bases). The V end lost 1 base, the J end lost 11 bases, and 12 bases lay between the germline ends. Germline V gene data show CDR1 as SEHNR and CDR2 as FQNEAQ (reference sequence). This CDR3 contains 14 residues. CDR3 nucleotides: TGTGCCAGCAGCTTAGGGCAGGGTCATACACCCCTCCACTTT. It is translated as CASSLGQGHTPLHF.